This entry lists 20 T cell receptor beta chains sequenced from one sample in a study of cytomegalovirus exposure and HLA in healthy donors. Some clones are missing from TCRdb's copy, which holds only in-frame ones; the method was immunoSEQ multiplex PCR. In the table there are 100,000 to 150,000 clones, around nine tenths of which are singletons. The source material was PBMCs. Source of these receptors: a man aged 25 to 40 in good health and CMV-seronegative.

The chain couples TRBV9 to TRBJ1-1; D not certain. V dropped 1 base and J dropped 5 bases, with 15 bases sitting between them. CDR3 length: 15 amino acids. Germline loops: CDR1 SGDLS, CDR2 YYNGEE. Written as DNA, the CDR3 is TGTGCCAGCAGCGTATACACACAAACGGGTACTGAAGCTTTCTTT. Protein product: CASSVYTQTGTEAFF.

This chain joins TRBV7-9 and TRBJ1-2; TRBD1 aligns across 8 bases. V gave up 3 bases and J gave up 3 bases; unmatched junction bases: 9. Per the germline V gene, CDR1 is SEHNR and CDR2 is FQNEAQ (reference sequence). The CDR3 covers 16 residues. The CDR3 DNA is TGTGCCAGCAGCTTTCCTTGGACAGGGCCAGACTATGGCTACACCTTC. This encodes CASSFPWTGPDYGYTF.

The chain carries TRBV7-2 and TRBJ1-1, with D possibly matching TRBD1 (5 bases). This CDR3 contains 12 residues. V was pared by 5 bases and J by 1 base, with 5 bases between. CDR1 and CDR2 from the germline V gene are SGHTA and FQGNSA. CDR3 sequence (DNA): TGTGCCAGCAGCAGGGGGAACACTGAAGCTTTCTTT. This encodes CASSRGNTEAFF.

V and J are TRBV18 and TRBJ1-4; D is unclear. Trimming stripped 3 bases from V and 8 bases from J, with 10 bases between. Per germline, CDR1 KGHSH and CDR2 LQKENI. CDR3 length: 13 amino acids. CDR3 amino acids: CASSPLGSEKLFF. The CDR3 DNA follows: TGTGCCAGCTCACCGTTAGGTAGCGAAAAACTGTTTTTT.

V is TRBV2 and J is TRBJ2-2, with D hard to call. Trimming stripped 8 bases from V and 1 base from J, with 11 bases between. Germline-derived CDR1 and CDR2 are SNHLY and FYNNEI. There are 14 residues in the CDR3. The CDR3 DNA reads TGTGCCAGCTGCGGCATACAGAACACCGGGGAGCTGTTTTTT. It is translated as CASCGIQNTGELFF. The full variable domain, rest sourced from reference TRBV2 and TRBJ2-2, is EPEVTQTPSHQVTQMGQEVILRCVPISNHLYFYWYRQILGQKVEFLVSFYNNEISEKSEIFDDQFSVERPDGSNFTLKIRSTKLEDSAMYFCASCGIQNTGELFFGEGSRLTVL.

The chain is built from TRBV5-1 and TRBJ1-1; D is undetermined. The CDR3 spans 15 residues. V was clipped by 0 bases and J by 4 bases, with 13 bases between them. Germline-derived CDR1 and CDR2 are SGHRS and YFSETQ. This CDR3 is CASSLGIVRGTEAFF. CDR3 DNA sequence: TGCGCCAGCAGCTTGGGGATAGTACGAGGCACTGAAGCTTTCTTT.

The V and J genes are TRBV28 and TRBJ1-2; 7 bases align to TRBD1. Germline loops: CDR1 MDHEN, CDR2 SYDVKM. The V gene end was trimmed by 4 bases and the J gene end by 1 base; junction bases not matched to a gene: 6. The CDR3 length is 15 residues. In nucleotides, the CDR3 is TGTGCCAGCAGTTCCATCGGGACAGTTAACTATGGCTACACCTTC. It encodes CASSSIGTVNYGYTF.

V and J are TRBV25-1 and TRBJ2-4; 8 nucleotides line up with TRBD2. Germline CDR1 is MGHDK and CDR2 is SYGVNS. This CDR3 is built from 13 residues. V dropped 8 bases and J dropped 8; count of bases not matched to a gene: 8. CDR3 sequence reads: CASQKDGGDIQYF. The CDR3 DNA sequence: TGTGCCAGCCAGAAGGACGGGGGGGACATTCAGTACTTC.

The chain carries TRBV11-2 and TRBJ2-7; TRBD2 agrees at 7 bases. CDR1 is SGHAT and CDR2 is FQNNGV in the germline V gene. V dropped 2 bases and J dropped 4; count of bases not matched to a gene: 8. CDR3 length equals 15 residues. The CDR3 loop is CASSLSPSGNYEQYF. The CDR3 nucleotides read TGTGCCAGCAGCTTAAGTCCTAGCGGAAATTACGAGCAGTACTTC.

The J gene is TRBJ2-2, the V gene TRBV25-1, with 9 positions matching TRBD1. There are 18 residues in the CDR3. Germline V gene data show CDR1 as MGHDK and CDR2 as SYGVNS. V dropped 4 bases and J dropped 5; count of bases not matched to a gene: 14. The CDR3 DNA follows: TGTGCCAGCAGTGGAAATCCCGGAGGACAGGGGAAGACCGGGGAGCTGTTTTTT. It is translated as CASSGNPGGQGKTGELFF.

The chain joins TRBV18 to TRBJ2-1; 8 bases agree with TRBD1. The CDR3 covers 16 residues. Trimming at V came to 1 base and at J to 9 bases, leaving 11 bases not matched to a gene. Germline V lookup: CDR1 KGHSH, CDR2 LQKENI. The CDR3 nucleotides read TGTGCCAGCTCACCACTTATAGGGACAGGTCCACGTGAGCAGTTCTTC. It is translated as CASSPLIGTGPREQFF.

The J gene is TRBJ2-7, the V gene TRBV7-2; TRBD1 matches 10 bases. Trimming at V came to 1 base and at J to 3 bases, leaving 3 bases not matched to a gene. Per the germline V gene, CDR1 is SGHTA and CDR2 is FQGNSA. CDR3 length equals 15 residues. The chain's CDR3 is CASSLGGQGIYEQYF. In DNA form, the CDR3 reads TGTGCCAGCAGCTTAGGGGGACAGGGGATCTACGAGCAGTACTTC.

This clone occurred a few times. The chain is built from TRBV14 and TRBJ2-7, with D possibly TRBD2 on 5 matching bases. Trimming removed 4 bases at V and 2 bases at J, with 12 bases between. The CDR3 spans 14 residues. CDR1 is SGHDN and CDR2 is FVKESK in the germline V gene. CDR3 sequence: CASSLFDGAYEQYF. The CDR3 nucleotides are TGTGCCAGCAGCCTTTTTGACGGGGCCTACGAGCAGTACTTC.

J is TRBJ2-6 and V is TRBV6-1; no definite D call. This CDR3 contains 15 residues. Trimming left V 2 bases short and J 1 base short, with 6 bases between. The germline gives CDR1 MNHNS, CDR2 SASEGT. CDR3 in amino acids: CASSEFLSGANVLTF. CDR3 in DNA: TGTGCCAGCAGTGAATTTCTTTCTGGGGCCAACGTCCTGACTTTC.

The CDR3 spells CASSLAPTSGTSEQFF. The CDR3 DNA is TGCGCCAGCAGCTTGGCTCCGACTAGCGGGACAAGTGAGCAGTTCTTC. This chain uses TRBV5-1 with TRBJ2-1; TRBD2 agrees at 11 bases. V lost 0 bases and J lost 9; bases outside the gene matches: 8. The CDR3 totals 16 residues. Germline-derived CDR1 and CDR2 are SGHRS and YFSETQ.

This chain connects TRBV27 to TRBJ2-1; 8 bases are shared with TRBD2. Trimming cost V 10 bases and J 0 bases; bases outside gene matches: 8. The V gene's germline CDR1 is MNHEY and CDR2 SMNVEV (reference sequence). The CDR3 length is 15 residues. The CDR3 nucleotides read TGTGCCACCTATAGCGGGGTCAGCTCCTACAATGAGCAGTTCTTC. Protein: CATYSGVSSYNEQFF.

V and J are TRBV4-1 and TRBJ1-2, with D perhaps TRBD1 (6 bases). This CDR3 spans 16 amino acids. Germline V gene lookup returns CDR1 MGHRA and CDR2 YSYEKL. Trimming cost V 0 bases and J 5 bases, with 16 bases left between them. The CDR3 bases are TGCGCCAGCAGCCAAGATATGGGAGGGACACGTTATGGCTACACCTTC. Translated, it gives CASSQDMGGTRYGYTF.

This rearrangement joins TRBV6-5 to TRBJ2-1; 13 bases map to TRBD2. J lost 9 bases, V lost 6 bases, and 8 bases had no gene match. Germline CDR1 and CDR2: MNHEY and SVGAGI. CDR3 length: 15 residues. In DNA, the CDR3 is TGTGCCAGCAGAAAGGGACTAGCGGGATCCCCTGAGCAGTTCTTC. This gives the protein CASRKGLAGSPEQFF.

This chain uses TRBV6-6 with TRBJ1-2, with TRBD1 identical over 8 bases. This CDR3 region has 16 residues. The germline V gene encodes CDR1 MNHNY and CDR2 SVGAGI (reference sequence). With 10 bases clipped from V and 4 bases from J, the junction kept 17 bases outside the gene matches. CDR3 coding DNA: TGTGCCACGAAAGTGGTGCAGGGGGCGCGGGTCTATGGCTACACCTTC. It translates to CATKVVQGARVYGYTF.

This clone came up once. The chain uses TRBV9 and TRBJ2-1; 9 bases match TRBD2. CDR3 length equals 14 residues. V gave up 3 bases and J gave up 7 bases; unmatched junction bases: 5. The germline V gene has CDR1 SGDLS and CDR2 YYNGEE. CDR3 sequence reads: CASSAGTSPNEQFF. CDR3 nucleotide sequence: TGTGCCAGCAGCGCTGGGACTAGCCCGAATGAGCAGTTCTTC. The entire variable domain, with the rest obtained from reference TRBV9 and TRBJ2-1, is as follows: DSGVTQTPKHLITATGQRVTLRCSPRSGDLSVYWYQQSLDQGLQFLIQYYNGEERAKGNILERFSAQQFPDLHSELNLSSLELGDSALYFCASSAGTSPNEQFFGPGTRLTVL.